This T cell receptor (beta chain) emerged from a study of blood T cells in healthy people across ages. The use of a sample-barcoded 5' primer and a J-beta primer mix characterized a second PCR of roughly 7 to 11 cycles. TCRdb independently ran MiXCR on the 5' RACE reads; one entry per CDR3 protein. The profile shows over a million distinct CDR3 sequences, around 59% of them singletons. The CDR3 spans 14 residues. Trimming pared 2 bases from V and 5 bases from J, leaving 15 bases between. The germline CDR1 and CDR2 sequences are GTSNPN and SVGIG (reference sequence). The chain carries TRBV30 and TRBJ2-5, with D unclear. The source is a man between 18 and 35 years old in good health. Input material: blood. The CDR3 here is CAWSPGRGPETQYF. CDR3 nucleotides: TGTGCCTGGAGTCCGGGCAGAGGTCCGGAGACCCAGTACTTC.